The 8 T cell receptor beta chains given below trace back to one sample, sequenced in a study of blood T cell repertoires in COVID-19. Profiled with immunoSEQ multiplex PCR; TCRdb holds only in-frame clones, not every one. The table lists around 280,000 clones, about 87% of them singletons, with 1% to 1.5% in the top ten. Sequencing was done on a sample of peripheral blood. The receptors derive from a man between 65 and 85 years old with acute or convalescent COVID-19.

The chain recombines TRBV5-1 with TRBJ1-3, with no clear D. V lost 4 bases to trimming and J lost 3 bases, with 8 bases between them. The germline V gene encodes CDR1 SGHRS and CDR2 YFSETQ. This CDR3 region has 13 residues. CDR3 nucleotides: TGCGCCAGCAGCCCCGACATTGGAAACACCATATATTTT. Its translation is CASSPDIGNTIYF.

This rearrangement joins TRBV7-2 to TRBJ2-4; D not resolved. This CDR3 spans 13 amino acids. Trimming took off 3 bases at V and 7 bases at J, with 10 bases between the two ends. Germline V CDR1 and CDR2: SGHTA, FQGNSA. The CDR3: CASSFPPRNIQYF. CDR3 bases: TGTGCCAGCAGCTTTCCCCCCCGGAACATTCAGTACTTC.

The chain links TRBV4-1 to TRBJ2-7, with D possibly matching TRBD2 (5 bases). Germline V CDR1 and CDR2: MGHRA, YSYEKL. The V and J ends lost 5 bases and 2 bases respectively, with 13 bases between them. CDR3 length: 14 residues. The CDR3 here is CASSERSGTYEQYF. CDR3 nucleotide sequence: TGCGCCAGCAGCGAAAGATCCGGGACCTACGAGCAGTACTTC.

The chain recombines TRBV4-3 with TRBJ1-1; no clear D. The germline gives CDR1 LGHNA, CDR2 YSLEER. The CDR3 is made up of 13 amino acids. V dropped 5 bases and J dropped 0 bases, with 7 bases sitting between them. The CDR3 DNA follows: TGCGCCAGCAGCTTAGTATTGAACACTGAAGCTTTCTTT. This gives the protein CASSLVLNTEAFF.

As regards this clone: Mismatch with germline at one junction end may stem from a read error. The rearrangement joins TRBV10-3 to TRBJ1-2; tentative D call: TRBD1 (5 bases). Germline V gene lookup returns CDR1 ENHRY and CDR2 SYGVKD. The CDR3 runs 14 residues. Here the CDR3 DNA reads TGCTGCGACCGAAGCAGGGCGTCTAACTATGGCTACACCTTC. Encoded protein: CCDRSRASNYGYTF.

This rearrangement joins TRBV9 to TRBJ1-5; D remains unclear. Trimming removed 4 bases at V and 7 bases at J, with 12 bases between. The CDR3 runs to 13 residues. The germline V gene encodes CDR1 SGDLS and CDR2 YYNGEE. In DNA form, the CDR3 reads TGTGCCAGCAGCCCCCTGTCGGGGCAGCCCCAGCATTTT. Residues: CASSPLSGQPQHF.

The genes are TRBV5-1 and TRBJ1-2, with D maybe TRBD1 (5 bases). V lost 4 bases, J lost 0 bases, and 10 bases lay in between. The CDR3 is made up of 14 amino acids. Germline assignment: CDR1 SGHRS and CDR2 YFSETQ. CDR3 bases: TGCGCCAGCAGCCGTCAAGGGGCTAACTATGGCTACACCTTC. Translation gives CASSRQGANYGYTF.

V and J are TRBV7-6 and TRBJ1-6; 7 bases are a match to TRBD1. V dropped 5 bases and J dropped 5; count of bases not matched to a gene: 6. Per the germline V gene, CDR1 is SGHVS and CDR2 is FNYEAQ. CDR3 size: 15 residues. CDR3: CASSRQGPNNSPLHF. CDR3 DNA sequence: TGTGCCAGCAGCCGACAGGGCCCCAATAATTCACCCCTCCACTTT.